One sample yielded the 29 T cell receptor beta chains listed below, sequenced in a study of T cell responses to AZD1222 COVID-19 vaccine. TCRdb's copy holds only in-frame clones and misses some; the assay was immunoSEQ multiplex PCR. The sample carries roughly 150,000 clones, 90% recorded once. Sequenced here: peripheral blood, sampled 28 days after the second AZD1222 dose. These receptor sequences come from an adult who received the AZD1222 COVID-19 vaccine.

The chain has TRBV3-1 (or the pseudogene TRBV3-2) and TRBJ1-6; a possible D gene is TRBD1 (5 bases). V was cut by 4 bases and J by 10 bases, with 20 bases left in between. CDR3 size: 16 residues. Germline V CDR1 and CDR2: LGHDT, YNNKEL (reference sequence). The CDR3 sequence: CASSPTSLREVSPLHF. The DNA of the CDR3 is TGTGCCAGCAGCCCCACCTCGCTCAGGGAGGTCTCACCCCTCCACTTT.

To note about this clone: One end of the junction varies from germline; a read error may be responsible. The chain links TRBV18 to TRBJ1-6, with D perhaps matching TRBD1 (6 bases). The V gene's germline CDR1 is KGHSH and CDR2 LQKENI. The CDR3 is made up of 18 amino acids. DNA of the CDR3: TGTGCCAGCTCACCAGAAGCCCTTACAGGGACGTATACTTCACCCCTCCACTTT. As protein: CASSPEALTGTYTSPLHF.

The V gene is TRBV10-3, the J gene TRBJ2-3, with D perhaps TRBD1 or TRBD2 (6 bases each). This CDR3 is 17 amino acids long. Trimming shortened V by 3 bases and J by 0 bases, and 16 bases separated the two germline ends. CDR1 and CDR2 from the germline V gene are ENHRY and SYGVKD. The CDR3 DNA is TGTGCCATCAGTGACCGGGGGCCTGCGGGGAGCACAGATACGCAGTATTTT. Its protein is CAISDRGPAGSTDTQYF.

V and J are TRBV7-8 and TRBJ2-3; 9 bases are shared with TRBD1. Germline lookup yields CDR1 SGHVS and CDR2 FQNEAQ. There are 16 residues in the CDR3. The trim removed 0 bases at V and 5 bases at J, leaving 6 bases unmatched. The CDR3 region is CASSLASAGQGDTQYF. The CDR3 DNA reads as TGTGCCAGCAGCTTAGCGTCGGCGGGACAGGGAGATACGCAGTATTTT.

This clone was seen only a few times. The chain uses TRBV11-2 and TRBJ2-2; 11 bases are shared with TRBD2. The CDR3 has 16 residues. Germline CDR1 reads SGHAT; CDR2 reads FQNNGV. The V segment lost 6 bases and the J segment 4 bases; nucleotides outside the gene matches: 7. The CDR3 loop reads CASSRSGGAFTGELFF. In nucleotides, the CDR3 is TGTGCCAGCAGTCGTAGCGGGGGGGCTTTCACCGGGGAGCTGTTTTTT.

V gene TRBV6-5 combines with J gene TRBJ2-3; D is possibly TRBD1 (5 bases). Trimming took off 8 bases at V and 5 bases at J, with 14 bases between the two ends. The CDR3 totals 13 residues. Germline values: CDR1 MNHEY, CDR2 SVGAGI. The CDR3 DNA is TGTGCCAGCTCCGACCCTCAGGGAGATACGCAGTATTTT. Its translation is CASSDPQGDTQYF.

This chain joins TRBV29-1 and TRBJ2-3, with TRBD2 matching over 12 bases. J lost 0 bases, V lost 5 bases, and 6 bases had no gene match. This CDR3 is 16 amino acids long. CDR1 is SQVTM and CDR2 is ANQGSEA in the germline V gene. The CDR3 nucleotides read TGCAGCGTTCGAGGACTAGCGGGGTCTAGCACAGATACGCAGTATTTT. It encodes CSVRGLAGSSTDTQYF.

This clone was seen a single time. This chain joins TRBV6-6 and TRBJ2-7, with D perhaps TRBD2 (6 bases). CDR3 size: 14 residues. Trimming shortened V by 6 bases and J by 5 bases, and 17 bases separated the two germline ends. The germline V gene has CDR1 MNHNY and CDR2 SVGAGI (reference sequence). The CDR3 DNA follows: TGTGCCAGCAGGACGGGACTTAATAGCAACGAGCAGTACTTC. Translating it yields CASRTGLNSNEQYF.

The CDR3 is CASSATRQGVETQYF. The CDR3 coding sequence is TGTGCCAGCAGTGCAACCCGTCAGGGAGTGGAGACCCAGTACTTC. The chain employs TRBV6-4 and TRBJ2-5; D might be TRBD1 or TRBD2, each matching 5 bases. Between the trimmed V and J ends, which lost 4 bases and 5 bases, there was a span of 17 bases. Germline values: CDR1 MRHNA, CDR2 SNTAGT. This CDR3 is 15 amino acids long.

This clone has just a few counts. The chain combines TRBV28 with TRBJ2-7; D might be TRBD1 (6 bases). V was trimmed by 5 bases and J by 3 bases, leaving 14 bases between them. CDR1 and CDR2 from the germline V gene are MDHEN and SYDVKM. This CDR3 is 14 amino acids long. The CDR3 DNA sequence: TGTGCCAGCAGTGTCTTCACAGGGAACTACGAGCAGTACTTC. Its protein product is CASSVFTGNYEQYF. The full variable domain, with the rest looked up from reference TRBV28 and TRBJ2-7, is DVKVTQSSRYLVKRTGEKVFLECVQDMDHENMFWYRQDPGLGLRLIYFSYDVKMKEKGDIPEGYSVSREKKERFSLILESASTNQTSMYLCASSVFTGNYEQYFGPGTRLTVT.

The CDR3 spells CSASSTGQGSYEQYF. The CDR3 DNA reads as TGCAGTGCTAGTTCAACGGGACAGGGGTCCTACGAGCAGTACTTC. This rearrangement joins TRBV20-1 to TRBJ2-7; 10 bases align to TRBD1. The CDR3 extends over 15 amino acids. V lost 3 bases and J lost 1; bases outside the gene matches: 6. CDR1 is DFQATT, CDR2 SNEGSKA, per germline (reference sequence).

The J gene is TRBJ1-1, the V gene TRBV7-9; no clear D gene. The CDR3 runs to 14 residues. Germline-derived CDR1 and CDR2 are SEHNR and FQNEAQ (reference sequence). The V and J ends lost 5 bases and 5 bases respectively, with 15 bases between them. The CDR3 sequence: CASSQHEGSTEAFF. CDR3 in DNA: TGTGCCAGCAGCCAGCACGAGGGTTCGACTGAAGCTTTCTTT.

The chain has TRBV5-6 and TRBJ2-7; possibly TRBD1 for D (7 bases). The V end lost 0 bases, the J end lost 5 bases, and 15 bases lay between the germline ends. This CDR3 comprises 15 residues. Germline V gene data show CDR1 as SGHDT and CDR2 as YYEEEE. CDR3 DNA sequence: TGTGCCAGCAGCTTGGTGGGGGGACAGCGCCACGAGCAGTACTTC. Protein sequence: CASSLVGGQRHEQYF.

The chain combines TRBV28 with TRBJ1-2; the D is unclear. The CDR3 loop spans 16 amino acids. Germline V gene data show CDR1 as MDHEN and CDR2 as SYDVKM. Trimming pared 5 bases from V and 5 bases from J, leaving 21 bases between. The CDR3 bases are TGTGCCAGCAGTATGCAGCTATGGCGGGGATGGTATGGCTACACCTTC. The encoded protein is CASSMQLWRGWYGYTF.

J is TRBJ1-6 and V is TRBV11-2; D uncertain. The CDR3 runs 13 residues. Germline-derived CDR1 and CDR2 are SGHAT and FQNNGV. V was trimmed by 4 bases and J by 5 bases, leaving 6 bases between them. CDR3 sequence (DNA): TGTGCCAGCAGCTCCTACAATAATTCACCCCTCCACTTT. Translating gives CASSSYNNSPLHF.

This chain links TRBV5-6 with TRBJ1-2; D ambiguous. V lost 4 bases and J 3 bases, leaving 22 bases between the germline ends. This CDR3 is built from 17 residues. Germline CDR1 reads SGHDT; CDR2 reads YYEEEE. The CDR3 DNA follows: TGTGCCAGCAGCGTCCGGAGTCGGCGTGCCATGGACTATGGCTACACCTTC. This translates into CASSVRSRRAMDYGYTF.

This chain connects TRBV7-2 to TRBJ2-7; D perhaps matches TRBD2 (5 bases). Trimming left V 0 bases short and J 8 bases short, with 8 bases between. CDR3 size: 12 residues. From germline, CDR1 is SGHTA and CDR2 FQGNSA. CDR3 amino acids: CASSLASAKQYF. The CDR3, as DNA: TGTGCCAGCAGCTTAGCTAGCGCCAAGCAGTACTTC.

The V gene is TRBV6-6, the J gene TRBJ2-1; the D gene is possibly TRBD2 (5 bases). This CDR3 comprises 12 residues. Germline values: CDR1 MNHNY, CDR2 SVGAGI (reference sequence). Trimming cost V 4 bases and J 5 bases, with 6 bases left between them. The CDR3 loop is CASSLAHNEQFF. The DNA of the CDR3 is TGTGCCAGCAGTTTAGCGCACAATGAGCAGTTCTTC.

This clone was seen more than once but under ten times. V and J are TRBV3-1 (or the pseudogene TRBV3-2) and TRBJ1-1, with TRBD1 matching 8 bases. Germline loops: CDR1 LGHDT, CDR2 YNNKEL (reference sequence). V trimming: 4 bases; J trimming: 8 bases; junction bases outside the gene matches: 9. The CDR3 totals 14 residues. The CDR3 region has the DNA TGTGCCAGCAGCCTGGACAGGGTGAAGAGGGAAGCTTTCTTT. Amino acids: CASSLDRVKREAFF.

The chain links TRBV28 to TRBJ1-5, with D possibly matching TRBD1 (5 bases). The V end was cut by 2 bases, the J end by 3 bases, with 14 bases between. The CDR3 is 16 amino acids. Germline values: CDR1 MDHEN, CDR2 SYDVKM. DNA of the CDR3: TGTGCCAGCAGTTTACCGTCAGACAGTTTCAATCAGCCCCAGCATTTT. Its protein product is CASSLPSDSFNQPQHF.

This chain links TRBV6-5 with TRBJ2-5; possibly TRBD1 or TRBD2 for D (5 bases each). The germline V gene encodes CDR1 MNHEY and CDR2 SVGAGI. CDR3 length: 12 amino acids. Trimming removed 2 bases at V and 4 bases at J, with 5 bases between. The DNA for the CDR3 is TGTGCCAGCAGTTACGGGGGAGAGACCCAGTACTTC. This gives the protein CASSYGGETQYF.

This chain joins TRBV5-1 and TRBJ2-1, with 9 bases identical to TRBD2. V dropped 2 bases and J dropped 0; count of bases not matched to a gene: 3. There are 16 residues in the CDR3. Germline CDR1 and CDR2: SGHRS and YFSETQ. In DNA form, the CDR3 reads TGCGCCAGCAGCTTTAGCGGGGGTAACTCCTACAATGAGCAGTTCTTC. Translated: CASSFSGGNSYNEQFF. Full variable domain (missing parts from reference TRBV5-1 and TRBJ2-1): KAGVTQTPRYLIKTRGQQVTLSCSPISGHRSVSWYQQTPGQGLQFLFEYFSETQRNKGNFPGRFSGRQFSNSRSEMNVSTLELGDSALYLCASSFSGGNSYNEQFFGPGTRLTVL.

The V gene is TRBV3-1 (or the pseudogene TRBV3-2), the J gene TRBJ2-5; 12 bases map to TRBD2. The germline CDR1 and CDR2 sequences are LGHDT and YNNKEL (reference sequence). J gave up 1 base and V 4 bases, and 10 bases lay outside the gene matches. The CDR3 sequence is 18 residues long. The CDR3 nucleotides read TGTGCCAGCAGCCCAGTACTAGCGGGGGGACAACTCCAAGAGACCCAGTACTTC. Translation: CASSPVLAGGQLQETQYF.

This sequence joins TRBV30 and TRBJ1-2; D possibly corresponds to TRBD1 (5 bases). Germline V gene sequence: CDR1 GTSNPN, CDR2 SVGIG (reference sequence). There are 13 residues in the CDR3. Trimming left V 2 bases short and J 10 bases short, with 17 bases between. In nucleotides, the CDR3 is TGTGCCTGGAGTCACGAGGGGTGGACCCACTACACCTTC. Protein: CAWSHEGWTHYTF.

The chain carries TRBV2 and TRBJ1-1; D is possibly TRBD1 (5 bases). The germline V gene has CDR1 SNHLY and CDR2 FYNNEI. Trimming shortened V by 8 bases and J by 7 bases, and 11 bases separated the two germline ends. The CDR3 covers 11 residues. Here the CDR3 reads CASGRQLEAFF. The CDR3 DNA is TGTGCCAGCGGGAGACAGCTTGAAGCTTTCTTT.

The gene calls are TRBV6-2 or TRBV6-3 and TRBJ1-1; D call uncertain. V was shortened by 4 bases and J by 0 bases, with 3 bases between the two germline ends. The CDR3 is made up of 12 amino acids. The germline CDR1 and CDR2 sequences are MNHEY and SVGEGT. The CDR3 bases are TGTGCCAGCAGTTTACTGAACACTGAAGCTTTCTTT. Protein sequence: CASSLLNTEAFF.

This clone was recorded once. The V and J genes are TRBV5-6 and TRBJ2-2; D call uncertain. Per germline, CDR1 SGHDT and CDR2 YYEEEE. Between the trimmed V and J ends, which lost 2 bases and 5 bases, there was a span of 19 bases. This CDR3 spans 17 amino acids. This CDR3 reads CASSFTWSGLRTGELFF. In DNA, the CDR3 is TGTGCCAGCAGCTTTACCTGGTCTGGGTTGAGGACCGGGGAGCTGTTTTTT.

The CDR3 sequence: CASSHPGKISPLHF. The CDR3 nucleotides are TGTGCCAGCAGCCATCCAGGGAAAATTTCACCCCTCCACTTT. This chain uses TRBV3-1 (or the pseudogene TRBV3-2) with TRBJ1-6; possible D gene TRBD1, 5 bases. This CDR3 is 14 amino acids long. Germline CDR1 reads LGHDT; CDR2 reads YNNKEL (reference sequence). Trimming took off 3 bases at V and 9 bases at J, with 12 bases between the two ends.

The chain has TRBV28 and TRBJ2-3; D might be TRBD2 (5 bases). The CDR3 is 14 amino acids. CDR1 MDHEN and CDR2 SYDVKM come from the germline V gene. V lost 8 bases and J 3 bases, leaving 15 bases between the germline ends. CDR3: CASRAFRGTDTQYF. The CDR3 coding sequence is TGTGCCAGCCGCGCGTTTCGGGGTACAGATACGCAGTATTTT.